This entry features one T cell receptor beta chain sequence. These data are taken from a study of control samples from healthy donors and cancer patients. CDR1 and CDR2 (germline): MNHNY, SVGAGI (reference sequence). This CDR3 spans 14 amino acids. Trimming shortened V by 2 bases and J by 3 bases, and 7 bases separated the two germline ends. The table came from immunoSEQ multiplex PCR; TCRdb's copy has only in-frame clones and leaves some out. The sample has 400,000 to 500,000 clones, 75% to 95% seen once. This TCR was sampled from a man aged 35 to 55 with head and neck cancer. The chain uses TRBV6-6 and TRBJ2-2; no clear D gene. The sample consisted of PBMCs. CDR3 sequence: CASSYETYTGELFF. DNA of the CDR3: TGTGCCAGCAGTTACGAGACATACACCGGGGAGCTGTTTTTT.